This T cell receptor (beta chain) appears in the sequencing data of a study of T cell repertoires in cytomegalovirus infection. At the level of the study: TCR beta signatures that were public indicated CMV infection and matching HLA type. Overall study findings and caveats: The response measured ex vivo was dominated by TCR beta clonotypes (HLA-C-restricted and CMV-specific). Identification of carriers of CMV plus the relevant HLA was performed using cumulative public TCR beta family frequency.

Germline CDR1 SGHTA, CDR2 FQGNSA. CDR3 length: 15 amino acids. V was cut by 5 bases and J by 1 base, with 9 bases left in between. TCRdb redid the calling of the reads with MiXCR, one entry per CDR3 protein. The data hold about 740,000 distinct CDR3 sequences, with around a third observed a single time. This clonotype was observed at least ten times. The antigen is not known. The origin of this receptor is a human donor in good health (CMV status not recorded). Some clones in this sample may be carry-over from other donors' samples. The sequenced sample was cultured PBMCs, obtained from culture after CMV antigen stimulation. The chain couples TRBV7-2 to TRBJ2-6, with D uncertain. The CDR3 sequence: CASSPEVSGANVLTF. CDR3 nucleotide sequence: TGTGCCAGCAGCCCAGAAGTATCTGGGGCCAACGTCCTGACTTTC. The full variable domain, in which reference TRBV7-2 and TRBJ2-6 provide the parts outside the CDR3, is GAGVSQSPSNKVTEKGKDVELRCDPISGHTALYWYRQSLGQGLEFLIYFQGNSAPDKSGLPSDRFSAERTGGSVSTLTIQRTQQEDSAVYLCASSPEVSGANVLTFGAGSRLTVL.